This T cell receptor (beta chain) was sequenced during a study of T-cell reconstitution after alpha-beta-depleted transplantation in children. General study points: The main origin of T-cell counts and diversity one year after transplant was newly produced T cells.

Unique molecular identifiers featured in how the TCRbeta library was prepared. TCRdb analysed the PCR reads with MiXCR anew, one entry per CDR3 protein. The sample comprises fewer than 700,000 distinct CDR3 sequences, 13% of which are singletons, and around 2.2% rests with the top ten. Concerning this clonotype itself: Its antigen is unidentified.

The receptor comes from a male patient younger than 18 who had a stem cell transplant for acute myeloid leukemia, so the T cells may come from the graft donor. Source: PBMCs, mostly from graft donor cells, taken 360 days after TCRalphabeta/CD19-depleted stem cell transplant.

The CDR3: CASSLAKFVRGNTEAFF. As DNA, the CDR3 is TGTGCCAGCAGCTTAGCGAAGTTCGTCAGGGGGAACACTGAAGCTTTCTTT. This chain links TRBV7-9 with TRBJ1-1, with D maybe TRBD1 (6 bases). The V gene lost 0 bases and the J gene lost 1 base, with 15 bases spanning the gap. This CDR3 region has 17 residues. Germline CDR1 is SEHNR and CDR2 is FQNEAQ (reference sequence).